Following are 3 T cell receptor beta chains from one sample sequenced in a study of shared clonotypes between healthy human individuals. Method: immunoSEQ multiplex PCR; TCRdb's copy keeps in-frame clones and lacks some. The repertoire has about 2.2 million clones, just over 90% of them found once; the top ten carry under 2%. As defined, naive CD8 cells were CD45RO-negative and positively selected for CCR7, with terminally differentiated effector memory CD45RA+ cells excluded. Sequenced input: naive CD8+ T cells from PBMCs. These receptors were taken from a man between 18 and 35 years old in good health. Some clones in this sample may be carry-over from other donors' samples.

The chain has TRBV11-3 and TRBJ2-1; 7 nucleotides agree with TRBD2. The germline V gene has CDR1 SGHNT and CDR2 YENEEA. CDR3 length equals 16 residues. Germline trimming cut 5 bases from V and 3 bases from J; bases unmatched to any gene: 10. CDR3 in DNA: TGTGCCAGCAGCGAAGGACCGGGAGGCTTCTACAATGAGCAGTTCTTC. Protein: CASSEGPGGFYNEQFF.

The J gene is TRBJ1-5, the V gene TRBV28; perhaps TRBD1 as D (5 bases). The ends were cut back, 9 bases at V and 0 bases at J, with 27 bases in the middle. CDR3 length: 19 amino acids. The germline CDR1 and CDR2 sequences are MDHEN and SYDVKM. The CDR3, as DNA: TGTGCCAGTCAACCCACAAGTCCGGGGACGGCTTATAGCAATCAGCCCCAGCATTTT. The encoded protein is CASQPTSPGTAYSNQPQHF.

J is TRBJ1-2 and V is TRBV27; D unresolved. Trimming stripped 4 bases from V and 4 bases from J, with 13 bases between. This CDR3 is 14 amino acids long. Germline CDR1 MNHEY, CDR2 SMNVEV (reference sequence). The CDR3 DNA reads TGTGCCAGCAGTTCCTCCCCGGGCTCCTATGGCTACACCTTC. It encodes CASSSSPGSYGYTF.